This TCR beta chain originates from a study of sequential checkpoint blockade in melanoma. Profiling relied on immunoSEQ multiplex PCR, and the TCRdb table lists in-frame clones only, not all of them. Of 35,000 to 50,000 clones in the sample, roughly 88% are singletons; the top ten hold 12%. V was cut by 5 bases and J by 0 bases, with 7 bases left in between. The germline V gene has CDR1 MNHEY and CDR2 SMNVEV (reference sequence). The CDR3 covers 13 residues. Described treatment: randomized to nivolumab then ipilimumab (arm A) or the reverse (arm B). The sample here was CD8+ T cells sorted from blood (inferred from file names), taken from a patient given nivolumab and ipilimumab in sequence. The J gene is TRBJ1-1, the V gene TRBV27, with D hard to call. This TCR was sampled from a human donor with melanoma. The CDR3 loop is CASSMTLNTEAFF. Here the CDR3 DNA reads TGTGCCAGCAGTATGACACTGAACACTGAAGCTTTCTTT.